These T cell receptor beta chains were read from a single sample in a study of blood T cell repertoires in COVID-19. The protocol was immunoSEQ multiplex PCR, while the TCRdb copy is restricted to in-frame clones and leaves out a portion. The sample holds tens of thousands of clones, roughly 81% seen once. The sample was peripheral blood. Receptor source: a human donor in a cohort sampled during active COVID-19. The CDR3 runs from the conserved cysteine through the conserved F or W. The order of the fields is V gene, D gene, clone size, J gene, CDR3 DNA, CDR3 protein. The D gene is left open where the match is weak. Not all rows give a size; the values are once, few, many and, for expanded clones, a class.

v_call: TRBV10-2
d_call: TRBD1
clone_size: -
j_call: TRBJ2-5
cdr3_nt: TGCGCCAGCAGTGAAGGGACAGGGGGCCGAGAGACCCAGTACTTC
cdr3_aa: CASSEGTGGRETQYF

v_call: TRBV6-1
d_call: -
clone_size: -
j_call: TRBJ2-7
cdr3_nt: TGTGCCAGCAGTGAAGCACAGTTCTACGAGCAGTACTTC
cdr3_aa: CASSEAQFYEQYF

v_call: TRBV19
d_call: TRBD2
clone_size: -
j_call: TRBJ2-5
cdr3_nt: TGTGCCAGTAGTCCCCCCTTCGCCGCGGGGGCCCAGTACTTC
cdr3_aa: CASSPPFAAGAQYF

v_call: TRBV24-1
d_call: -
clone_size: -
j_call: TRBJ1-3
cdr3_nt: TGTGCCACCAGTGACTGGACAGAAAACACCATATATTTT
cdr3_aa: CATSDWTENTIYF

v_call: TRBV4-1
d_call: -
clone_size: -
j_call: TRBJ2-1
cdr3_nt: TGCGCCAGCAGCCAAGAAATTTCCAACAATGAGCAGTTCTTC
cdr3_aa: CASSQEISNNEQFF

v_call: TRBV5-1
d_call: -
clone_size: few
j_call: TRBJ1-1
cdr3_nt: TGCGCCAGCAGCTCAACAGGGCAGAACGCTGAAGCTTTCTTT
cdr3_aa: CASSSTGQNAEAFF

v_call: TRBV7-2
d_call: -
clone_size: -
j_call: TRBJ1-6
cdr3_nt: TGTGCCAGCAGCTTAGTTCCCCCTGGGGCGAGCTCCTATAATTCACCCCTCCACTTT
cdr3_aa: CASSLVPPGASSYNSPLHF

v_call: TRBV28
d_call: TRBD1
clone_size: -
j_call: TRBJ1-2
cdr3_nt: TGTGCCAGCACCTTGATGACAGGGCCATATGGCTACACCTTC
cdr3_aa: CASTLMTGPYGYTF

v_call: TRBV4-3
d_call: TRBD2
clone_size: -
j_call: TRBJ2-7
cdr3_nt: TGCGCCAGCAGCCAAGAGTGGGCGGGAGACAGCTCCTACGAGCAGTACTTC
cdr3_aa: CASSQEWAGDSSYEQYF

v_call: TRBV5-4
d_call: -
clone_size: -
j_call: TRBJ1-3
cdr3_nt: TGTGCCAGCAGCTCGGGGGGGTTCTCTGGAAACACCATATATTTT
cdr3_aa: CASSSGGFSGNTIYF

v_call: TRBV29-1
d_call: TRBD1
clone_size: -
j_call: TRBJ1-3
cdr3_nt: TGCAGCGTTGTGACAGGGTTTGGAAACACCATATATTTT
cdr3_aa: CSVVTGFGNTIYF

v_call: TRBV28
d_call: TRBD1
clone_size: -
j_call: TRBJ1-2
cdr3_nt: TGTGCCAGCAGTTTCCGGGGGACAGGGGTCTTTTACTATGGCTACACCTTC
cdr3_aa: CASSFRGTGVFYYGYTF

v_call: TRBV4-1
d_call: -
clone_size: -
j_call: TRBJ1-2
cdr3_nt: TGCGCCAGCAGCCGTCAGGGTCAGGGAACCTATGGCTACACCTTC
cdr3_aa: CASSRQGQGTYGYTF

v_call: TRBV28
d_call: TRBD1
clone_size: -
j_call: TRBJ2-7
cdr3_nt: TGTGCCAGCAGTTTGACCGGGACAGGGTGGGAGCAGTACTTC
cdr3_aa: CASSLTGTGWEQYF

v_call: TRBV27
d_call: -
clone_size: -
j_call: TRBJ1-3
cdr3_nt: TGTGCCAGCAGCGTTGGGCAGCCCGGCTCTGGAAACACCATATATTTT
cdr3_aa: CASSVGQPGSGNTIYF

v_call: TRBV2
d_call: -
clone_size: -
j_call: TRBJ2-7
cdr3_nt: TGTGCCAGCAGCAAAACCTGGGACACACCCTACGAGCAGTACTTC
cdr3_aa: CASSKTWDTPYEQYF

v_call: TRBV5-1
d_call: TRBD1
clone_size: once
j_call: TRBJ1-4
cdr3_nt: TGCGCCAGCAGCCCGGGCAGGGGGACTAATGAAAAACTGTTTTTT
cdr3_aa: CASSPGRGTNEKLFF

v_call: TRBV7-6
d_call: -
clone_size: once
j_call: TRBJ2-7
cdr3_nt: TGTGCCAGAAATGGAGGGGCAGACTACGAGCAGTACTTC
cdr3_aa: CARNGGADYEQYF

v_call: TRBV6-5
d_call: TRBD1
clone_size: -
j_call: TRBJ2-5
cdr3_nt: TGTGCCAGCAGCCTGGACAGGCGAGGAGAGACCCAGTACTTC
cdr3_aa: CASSLDRRGETQYF

v_call: TRBV28
d_call: -
clone_size: -
j_call: TRBJ1-1
cdr3_nt: TGTGCCAGCAGTCAGGCAGCCTTGAACACTGAAGCTTTCTTT
cdr3_aa: CASSQAALNTEAFF

v_call: TRBV10-3
d_call: TRBD1
clone_size: -
j_call: TRBJ2-1
cdr3_nt: TGTGCCATCAGTGAGCTTGACAGGGGTAGTTACAATGAGCAGTTCTTC
cdr3_aa: CAISELDRGSYNEQFF

v_call: TRBV9
d_call: -
clone_size: -
j_call: TRBJ2-2
cdr3_nt: TGTGCCAGCAGCGTAGCGGGGGGCGCAAACACCGGGGAGCTGTTTTTT
cdr3_aa: CASSVAGGANTGELFF

v_call: TRBV7-8
d_call: TRBD1
clone_size: -
j_call: TRBJ2-5
cdr3_nt: TGTGCCAGCAGCCCAGGGACAGGGTCGATCGGGGAGACCCAGTACTTC
cdr3_aa: CASSPGTGSIGETQYF

v_call: TRBV19
d_call: -
clone_size: few
j_call: TRBJ1-1
cdr3_nt: TGTGCCAGTAGTATCCAGATGGGGAGCACTGAAGCTTTCTTT
cdr3_aa: CASSIQMGSTEAFF

v_call: TRBV5-8
d_call: TRBD1
clone_size: -
j_call: TRBJ2-7
cdr3_nt: TGTGCCAGCAGCCCCTGGGACAGGGAGTACGAGCAGTACTTC
cdr3_aa: CASSPWDREYEQYF

v_call: TRBV28
d_call: -
clone_size: few
j_call: TRBJ1-1
cdr3_nt: TGTGCCAGCAGTTTGGGGACAAGACAAGCTTTCTTT
cdr3_aa: CASSLGTRQAFF

v_call: TRBV6-2/TRBV6-3
d_call: -
clone_size: -
j_call: TRBJ1-6
cdr3_nt: TGTGCCAGCAGTTACTACAGCAATAATTCACCCCTCCACTTT
cdr3_aa: CASSYYSNNSPLHF

v_call: TRBV19
d_call: -
clone_size: -
j_call: TRBJ1-5
cdr3_nt: TGTGCCAGTGGTAGGGCTAATAGCAATCAGCCCCAGCATTTT
cdr3_aa: CASGRANSNQPQHF

v_call: TRBV7-9
d_call: TRBD2
clone_size: -
j_call: TRBJ2-7
cdr3_nt: TGTGCCAGCAGCCCAAGCGGGGTCGGGGATCTCAGCTCCTACGAGCAGTACTTC
cdr3_aa: CASSPSGVGDLSSYEQYF

v_call: TRBV7-3
d_call: TRBD2
clone_size: -
j_call: TRBJ2-2
cdr3_nt: TGTGCCAGCAGCTTAACGGGAGGCGGGAGAGGCACCGGGGAGCTGTTTTTT
cdr3_aa: CASSLTGGGRGTGELFF

v_call: TRBV20-1
d_call: -
clone_size: once
j_call: TRBJ2-7
cdr3_nt: TGCAGTGCTAGGACAATCTACGAGCAGTACTTC
cdr3_aa: CSARTIYEQYF

v_call: TRBV5-6
d_call: -
clone_size: -
j_call: TRBJ2-7
cdr3_nt: TGTGCCAGCAGCTTGTTAGAGGGAGCGCCTGAGCAGTACTTC
cdr3_aa: CASSLLEGAPEQYF

v_call: TRBV4-1
d_call: TRBD1
clone_size: -
j_call: TRBJ2-1
cdr3_nt: TGCGCCAGCAGCCGCGGACAGGGGGCGGGTAATGAGCAGTTCTTC
cdr3_aa: CASSRGQGAGNEQFF

v_call: TRBV18
d_call: -
clone_size: -
j_call: TRBJ2-7
cdr3_nt: TGTGCCAGCTCACCATACCGGACTACCTACGAGCAGTACTTC
cdr3_aa: CASSPYRTTYEQYF

v_call: TRBV3-1/TRBV3-2
d_call: -
clone_size: -
j_call: TRBJ2-1
cdr3_nt: TGTGCCAGCAGCCAAGACACGGGAAGTCACAATGAGCAGTTCTTC
cdr3_aa: CASSQDTGSHNEQFF

v_call: TRBV13
d_call: -
clone_size: -
j_call: TRBJ2-7
cdr3_nt: TGTGCCAGCAGCCCCACTCTGGACAGATCCTACGAGCAGTACTTC
cdr3_aa: CASSPTLDRSYEQYF

v_call: TRBV10-3
d_call: TRBD1
clone_size: -
j_call: TRBJ2-7
cdr3_nt: TGTGCCTCAGGGACAGGGGGGAAGGAGCAGTACTTC
cdr3_aa: CASGTGGKEQYF

v_call: TRBV7-9
d_call: TRBD1
clone_size: few
j_call: TRBJ1-6
cdr3_nt: TGTGCCAGCACCTTGACAGGGAATAATTCACCCCTCCACTTT
cdr3_aa: CASTLTGNNSPLHF

v_call: TRBV5-8
d_call: TRBD2
clone_size: -
j_call: TRBJ2-7
cdr3_nt: TGTGCCAGCAGCTCCAATAGGGCTAGCGGTTTCTACGAGCAGTACTTC
cdr3_aa: CASSSNRASGFYEQYF

v_call: TRBV6-6
d_call: -
clone_size: few
j_call: TRBJ1-4
cdr3_nt: TGTGCCAGCAGTTACGGCCAGAGGAATGAAAAACTGTTTTTT
cdr3_aa: CASSYGQRNEKLFF

v_call: TRBV11-2
d_call: TRBD1
clone_size: few
j_call: TRBJ1-3
cdr3_nt: TGTGCCAGCACCATCGGACAGGGGGCAACTGGAAACACCATATATTTT
cdr3_aa: CASTIGQGATGNTIYF

v_call: TRBV4-3
d_call: -
clone_size: -
j_call: TRBJ1-2
cdr3_nt: TGCGCCAGCAGCCAAGTCGCCAGGGATGGTTTGGGATATGGCTACACCTTC
cdr3_aa: CASSQVARDGLGYGYTF

v_call: TRBV12-3/TRBV12-4
d_call: TRBD2
clone_size: -
j_call: TRBJ2-2
cdr3_nt: TGTGCCAGCAGAGTAGCGGGGGCCGGGGAGCTGTTTTTT
cdr3_aa: CASRVAGAGELFF

v_call: TRBV5-3
d_call: TRBD1
clone_size: -
j_call: TRBJ2-1
cdr3_nt: TGTGCCAGAAGCATCAATACAGGGGCCCACAATGAGCAGTTCTTC
cdr3_aa: CARSINTGAHNEQFF

v_call: TRBV6-5
d_call: -
clone_size: once
j_call: TRBJ2-1
cdr3_nt: TGTGCCAGCAGGGACTTCTCCAATGAGCAGTTCTTC
cdr3_aa: CASRDFSNEQFF

v_call: TRBV7-2
d_call: -
clone_size: -
j_call: TRBJ2-3
cdr3_nt: TGTGCCAGCAGCTTGGACAACACAGATACGCAGTATTTT
cdr3_aa: CASSLDNTDTQYF

v_call: TRBV3-1/TRBV3-2
d_call: -
clone_size: -
j_call: TRBJ1-4
cdr3_nt: TGTGCCAGCCAGAGGAGGGGTACTAATGAAAAACTGTTTTTT
cdr3_aa: CASQRRGTNEKLFF

v_call: TRBV18
d_call: -
clone_size: -
j_call: TRBJ2-1
cdr3_nt: TGTGCCAGCTCACCACCGGCCAGGTCAAATGAGCAGTTCTTC
cdr3_aa: CASSPPARSNEQFF

v_call: TRBV16
d_call: -
clone_size: -
j_call: TRBJ2-1
cdr3_nt: TGTGCCACTACCGCCGGGGGCGGGAGCGACAATGAGCAGTTCTTC
cdr3_aa: CATTAGGGSDNEQFF

v_call: TRBV5-4
d_call: -
clone_size: -
j_call: TRBJ2-2
cdr3_nt: TGTGCCAGCAGCCCCGGGACCGGGGAGCTGTTTTTT
cdr3_aa: CASSPGTGELFF

v_call: TRBV10-3
d_call: TRBD1
clone_size: -
j_call: TRBJ1-1
cdr3_nt: TGTGCCATCAGAGATACACAGGGGTTATTGGGAGCTTTCTTT
cdr3_aa: CAIRDTQGLLGAFF

v_call: TRBV29-1
d_call: -
clone_size: -
j_call: TRBJ1-2
cdr3_nt: TGCAGCGTTGAAGATAGGCCGCGGATTGGAGGCTACACCTTC
cdr3_aa: CSVEDRPRIGGYTF

v_call: TRBV12-3/TRBV12-4
d_call: TRBD2
clone_size: -
j_call: TRBJ2-1
cdr3_nt: TGTGCCAGTGCTAGCGGGACTATTGAGCAGTTCTTC
cdr3_aa: CASASGTIEQFF

v_call: TRBV28
d_call: TRBD1
clone_size: -
j_call: TRBJ2-1
cdr3_nt: TGTGCCAGCAGTTCCCCCTCCCTGGACAGGGGGGTAATTCATAACGACTACAATGAGCAGTTCTTC
cdr3_aa: CASSSPSLDRGVIHNDYNEQFF

v_call: TRBV19
d_call: TRBD2
clone_size: few
j_call: TRBJ2-7
cdr3_nt: TGTGCCAGTAGTGCCGCGTTGGAGCGGGGGTTTTACTCCGAGCAGTACTTC
cdr3_aa: CASSAALERGFYSEQYF

v_call: TRBV27
d_call: -
clone_size: -
j_call: TRBJ2-2
cdr3_nt: TGTGCCAGCAGTTTAGGGGCCCATCGCACCGGGGAGCTGTTTTTT
cdr3_aa: CASSLGAHRTGELFF

v_call: TRBV30
d_call: -
clone_size: -
j_call: TRBJ1-5
cdr3_nt: TGTGCCTGGAGTGTGCAACAGGGATTTGTTCAGCCCCAGCATTTT
cdr3_aa: CAWSVQQGFVQPQHF

v_call: TRBV5-5
d_call: -
clone_size: -
j_call: TRBJ1-3
cdr3_nt: TGTGCCAGCAGCGCGCGGGGGATCTCTGGAAACACCATATATTTT
cdr3_aa: CASSARGISGNTIYF

v_call: TRBV28
d_call: -
clone_size: -
j_call: TRBJ1-2
cdr3_nt: TGTGCCAGCAGCCCCACGTTTAAAGGGAGGGGAACCTACTATGGCTACACCTTC
cdr3_aa: CASSPTFKGRGTYYGYTF

v_call: TRBV30
d_call: -
clone_size: -
j_call: TRBJ2-4
cdr3_nt: TGTGCCTGGAGTGTAGGGCGGGACATTCAGTACTTC
cdr3_aa: CAWSVGRDIQYF